What follows are 3 T cell receptor beta chains derived from one specimen sequenced in a study of vaccination and CD4 T cells after COVID-19. The Oncomine TCR Beta short-read assay was applied to DNA of cultured CD4+ T cells. One entry per CDR3 protein results from TCRdb running MiXCR on the PCR reads. The sample consists of about 20,000 distinct CDR3 sequences, around two fifths of them appearing once. As to time point: late sampling 161 to 241 days after vaccination in a few convalescent patients. Specified treatment: approximately 11-day PBMC culture with coronavirus spike peptide pools or control peptides (ViraFEST assay). What these receptors recognize is not known. The input for sequencing was CD4+ T cells from blood, cultured in vitro, taken about 7 months after SARS-CoV-2 vaccination. These receptors all come from a human donor who had recovered from COVID-19.

A few counts support this clonotype. The CDR3 sequence: CSAPGTGANYGYTF. In DNA form, the CDR3 reads TGCAGTGCCCCCGGGACAGGGGCCAACTATGGCTACACCTTC. The chain uses TRBV20-1 and TRBJ1-2; 10 nucleotides line up with TRBD1. The germline V gene has CDR1 DFQATT and CDR2 SNEGSKA (reference sequence). With 6 bases clipped from V and 2 bases from J, the junction kept 6 bases outside the gene matches. There are 14 residues in the CDR3.

The chain is built from TRBV6-1 and TRBJ2-3; 15 bases map to TRBD2. Trimming cost V 6 bases and J 8 bases; bases outside gene matches: 6. The length of the CDR3 is 15 residues. The germline V gene encodes CDR1 MNHNS and CDR2 SASEGT. The CDR3 is CASSRGLAGGSTQYF. The CDR3 nucleotides are TGTGCCAGCAGCCGGGGACTAGCGGGAGGATCTACGCAGTATTTT.

The chain employs TRBV20-1 and TRBJ2-2; possibly TRBD1 or TRBD2 for D (5 bases each). CDR3 length: 14 residues. V was trimmed by 4 bases and J by 4 bases, leaving 13 bases between them. From germline, CDR1 is DFQATT and CDR2 SNEGSKA (reference sequence). The CDR3 nucleotides are TGCAGTGCTACCCAGGGAGTAATCACCGGGGAGCTGTTTTTT. As protein: CSATQGVITGELFF.